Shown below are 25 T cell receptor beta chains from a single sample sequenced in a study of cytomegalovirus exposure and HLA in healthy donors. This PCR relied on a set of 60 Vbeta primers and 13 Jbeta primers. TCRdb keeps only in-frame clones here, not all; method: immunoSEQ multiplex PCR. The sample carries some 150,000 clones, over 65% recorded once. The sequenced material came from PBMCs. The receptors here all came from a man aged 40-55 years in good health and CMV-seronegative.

The CDR3 reads CASSYGTYHGYTF. DNA for the CDR3: TGTGCCAGCAGCTACGGGACATACCATGGCTACACCTTC. The J gene is TRBJ1-2, the V gene TRBV7-8, with D perhaps TRBD1 (6 bases). V gave up 4 bases and J gave up 6 bases, with 12 bases separating them. The CDR3 has 13 residues. Germline CDR1 SGHVS, CDR2 FQNEAQ.

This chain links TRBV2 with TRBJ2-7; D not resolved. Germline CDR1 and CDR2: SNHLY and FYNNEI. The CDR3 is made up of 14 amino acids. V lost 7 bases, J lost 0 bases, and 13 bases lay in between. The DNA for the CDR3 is TGTGCCAGCAAGCAAAGTTTTAACTCCTACGAGCAGTACTTC. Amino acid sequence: CASKQSFNSYEQYF.

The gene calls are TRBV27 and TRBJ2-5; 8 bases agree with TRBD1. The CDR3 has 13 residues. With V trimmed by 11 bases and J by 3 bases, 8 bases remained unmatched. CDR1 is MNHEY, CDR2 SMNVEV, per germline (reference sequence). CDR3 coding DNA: TGTGCCGCAGGGGGCCCGATCGAAGAGACCCAGTACTTC. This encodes CAAGGPIEETQYF.

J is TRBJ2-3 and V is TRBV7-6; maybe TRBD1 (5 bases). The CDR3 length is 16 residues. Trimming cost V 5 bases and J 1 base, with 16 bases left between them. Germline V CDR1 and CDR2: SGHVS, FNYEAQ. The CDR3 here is CASSAPKKQGTDTQYF. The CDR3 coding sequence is TGTGCCAGCAGCGCACCTAAGAAACAGGGCACAGATACGCAGTATTTT. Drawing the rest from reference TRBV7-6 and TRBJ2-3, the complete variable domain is GAGVSQSPRYKVTKRGQDVALRCDPISGHVSLYWYRQALGQGPEFLTYFNYEAQQDKSGLPNDRFSAERPEGSISTLTIQRTEQRDSAMYRCASSAPKKQGTDTQYFGPGTRLTVL.

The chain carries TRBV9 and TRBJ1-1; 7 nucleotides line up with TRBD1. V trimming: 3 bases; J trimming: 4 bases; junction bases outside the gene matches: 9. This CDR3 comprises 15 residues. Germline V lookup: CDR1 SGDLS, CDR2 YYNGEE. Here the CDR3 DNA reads TGTGCCAGCAGCGCCCAGACAGGGTCGGCCACTGAAGCTTTCTTT. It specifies CASSAQTGSATEAFF.

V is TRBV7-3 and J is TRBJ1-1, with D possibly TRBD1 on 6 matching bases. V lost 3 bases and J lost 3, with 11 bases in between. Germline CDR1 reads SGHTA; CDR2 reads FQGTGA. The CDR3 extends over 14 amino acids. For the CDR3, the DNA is TGTGCCAGCAGCTTCCAGGGGAGGGACACTGAAGCTTTCTTT. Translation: CASSFQGRDTEAFF. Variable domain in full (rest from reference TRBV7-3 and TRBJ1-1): GAGVSQTPSNKVTEKGKYVELRCDPISGHTALYWYRQSLGQGPEFLIYFQGTGAADDSGLPNDRFFAVRPEGSVSTLKIQRTERGDSAVYLCASSFQGRDTEAFFGQGTRLTVV.

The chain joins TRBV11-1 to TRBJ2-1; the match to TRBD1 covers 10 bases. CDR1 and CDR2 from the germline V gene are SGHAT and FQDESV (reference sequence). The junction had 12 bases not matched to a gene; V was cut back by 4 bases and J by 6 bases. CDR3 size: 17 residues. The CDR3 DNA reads TGTGCCAGCAGCTCCCCGGTGAGGACAGGGGGTCTCAATGAGCAGTTCTTC. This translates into CASSSPVRTGGLNEQFF.

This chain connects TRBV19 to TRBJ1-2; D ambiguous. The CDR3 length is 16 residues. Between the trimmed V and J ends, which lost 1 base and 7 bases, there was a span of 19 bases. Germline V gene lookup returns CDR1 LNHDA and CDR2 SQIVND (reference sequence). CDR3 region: CASSIVSQSKLFGYTF. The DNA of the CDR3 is TGTGCCAGTAGTATAGTTAGCCAGTCCAAACTATTTGGCTACACCTTC.

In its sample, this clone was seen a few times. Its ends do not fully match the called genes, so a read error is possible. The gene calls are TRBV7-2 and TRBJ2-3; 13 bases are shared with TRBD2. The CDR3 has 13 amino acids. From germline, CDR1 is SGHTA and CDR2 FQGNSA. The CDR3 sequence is CASSPAGLAGAGF. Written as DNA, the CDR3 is TGTGCCAGCAGCCCGGCCGGACTAGCGGGGGCGGGTTTT.

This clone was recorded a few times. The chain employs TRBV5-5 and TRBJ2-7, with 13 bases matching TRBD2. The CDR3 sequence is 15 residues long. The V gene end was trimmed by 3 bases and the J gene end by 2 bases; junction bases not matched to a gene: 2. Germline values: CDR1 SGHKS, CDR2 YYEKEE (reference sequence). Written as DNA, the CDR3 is TGTGCCAGCAGCTGGGGACTAGCGGGGACCTACGAGCAGTACTTC. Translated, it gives CASSWGLAGTYEQYF.

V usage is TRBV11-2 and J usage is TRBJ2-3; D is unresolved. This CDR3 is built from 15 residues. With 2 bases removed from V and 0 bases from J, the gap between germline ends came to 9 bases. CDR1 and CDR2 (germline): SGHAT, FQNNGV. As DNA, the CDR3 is TGTGCCAGCAGCTTATCGCTTACTAGCACAGATACGCAGTATTTT. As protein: CASSLSLTSTDTQYF.

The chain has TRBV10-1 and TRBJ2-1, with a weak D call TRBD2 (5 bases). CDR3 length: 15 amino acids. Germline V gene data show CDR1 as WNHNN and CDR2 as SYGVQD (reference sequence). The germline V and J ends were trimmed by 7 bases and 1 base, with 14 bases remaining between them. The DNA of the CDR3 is TGCGCCAGCACCGGACGGCGAGGGTCCTACAATGAGCAGTTCTTC. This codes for CASTGRRGSYNEQFF.

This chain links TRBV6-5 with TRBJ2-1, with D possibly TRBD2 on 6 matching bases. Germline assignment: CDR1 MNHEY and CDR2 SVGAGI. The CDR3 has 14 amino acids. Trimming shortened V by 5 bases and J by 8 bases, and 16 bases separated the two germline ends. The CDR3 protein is CASSKDYARDEQFF. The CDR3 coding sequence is TGTGCCAGCAGTAAGGACTACGCGCGTGATGAGCAGTTCTTC.

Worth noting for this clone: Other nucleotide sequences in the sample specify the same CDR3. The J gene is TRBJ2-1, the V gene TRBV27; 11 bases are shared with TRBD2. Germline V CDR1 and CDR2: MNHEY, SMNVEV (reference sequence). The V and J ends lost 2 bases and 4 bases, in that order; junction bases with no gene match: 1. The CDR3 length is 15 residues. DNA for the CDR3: TGTGCCAGCAGTTTAGGACTAGCGGGTTACAATGAGCAGTTCTTC. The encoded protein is CASSLGLAGYNEQFF.

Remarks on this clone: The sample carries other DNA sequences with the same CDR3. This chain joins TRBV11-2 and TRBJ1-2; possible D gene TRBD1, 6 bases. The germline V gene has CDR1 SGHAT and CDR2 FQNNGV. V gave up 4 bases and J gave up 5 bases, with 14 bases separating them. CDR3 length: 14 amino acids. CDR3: CASSSGDISYGYTF. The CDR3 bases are TGTGCCAGCAGCTCTGGGGACATCTCTTATGGCTACACCTTC.

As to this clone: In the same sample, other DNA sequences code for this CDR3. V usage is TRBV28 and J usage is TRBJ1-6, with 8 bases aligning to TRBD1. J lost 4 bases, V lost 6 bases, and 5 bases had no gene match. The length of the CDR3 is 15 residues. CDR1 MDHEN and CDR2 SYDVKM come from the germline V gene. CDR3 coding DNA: TGTGCCAGCAGAGGACAGGGTGTTTATAATTCACCCCTCCACTTT. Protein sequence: CASRGQGVYNSPLHF.

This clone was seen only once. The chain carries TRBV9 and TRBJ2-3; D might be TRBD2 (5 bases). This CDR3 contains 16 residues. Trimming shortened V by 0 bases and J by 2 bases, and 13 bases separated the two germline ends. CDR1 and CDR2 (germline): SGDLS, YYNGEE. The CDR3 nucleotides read TGTGCCAGCAGCGTAGACCCGGGAAAATCCACAGATACGCAGTATTTT. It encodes CASSVDPGKSTDTQYF.

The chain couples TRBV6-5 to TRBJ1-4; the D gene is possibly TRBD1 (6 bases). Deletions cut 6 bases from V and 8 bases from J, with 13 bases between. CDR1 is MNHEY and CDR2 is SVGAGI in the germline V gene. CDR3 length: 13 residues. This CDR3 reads CASSRTVREKLFF. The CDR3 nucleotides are TGTGCCAGCAGCCGGACAGTTCGCGAAAAACTGTTTTTT.

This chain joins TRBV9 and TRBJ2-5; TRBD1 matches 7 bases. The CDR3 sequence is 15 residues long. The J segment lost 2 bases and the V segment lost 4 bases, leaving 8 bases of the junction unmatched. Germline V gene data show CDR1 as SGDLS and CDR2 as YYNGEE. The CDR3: CASSSGQSLQETQYF. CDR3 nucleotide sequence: TGTGCCAGCAGCTCGGGACAGAGCCTACAAGAGACCCAGTACTTC.

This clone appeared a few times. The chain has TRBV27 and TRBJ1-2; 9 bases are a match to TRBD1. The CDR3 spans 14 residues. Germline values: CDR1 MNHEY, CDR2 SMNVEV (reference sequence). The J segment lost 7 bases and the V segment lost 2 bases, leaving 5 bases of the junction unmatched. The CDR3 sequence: CASSLRDRASGYTF. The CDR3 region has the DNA TGTGCCAGCAGTTTACGGGACAGGGCTTCTGGCTACACCTTC.

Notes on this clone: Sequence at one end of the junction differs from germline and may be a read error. DNA of the CDR3: TGTGCTAGCAGCGTCGACAGGTTTGCCAATGAGCAGTTCTTC. It specifies CASSVDRFANEQFF. This rearrangement joins TRBV7-7 to TRBJ2-1; tentatively, D is TRBD1 (6 bases). The CDR3 runs to 14 residues. Germline CDR1 and CDR2: SSHAT and FNYEAQ (reference sequence).

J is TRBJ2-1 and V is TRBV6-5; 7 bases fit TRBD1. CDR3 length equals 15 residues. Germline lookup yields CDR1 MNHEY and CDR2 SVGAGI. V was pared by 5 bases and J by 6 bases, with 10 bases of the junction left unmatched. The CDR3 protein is CASSTRGTDFNEQFF. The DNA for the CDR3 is TGTGCCAGCAGTACCCGTGGGACAGATTTCAATGAGCAGTTCTTC.

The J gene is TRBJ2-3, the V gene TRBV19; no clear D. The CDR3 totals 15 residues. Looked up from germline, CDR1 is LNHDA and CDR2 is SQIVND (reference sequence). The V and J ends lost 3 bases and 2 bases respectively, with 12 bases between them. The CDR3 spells CASSMGQLITDTQYF. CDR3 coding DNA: TGTGCCAGTAGTATGGGCCAACTTATCACAGATACGCAGTATTTT.

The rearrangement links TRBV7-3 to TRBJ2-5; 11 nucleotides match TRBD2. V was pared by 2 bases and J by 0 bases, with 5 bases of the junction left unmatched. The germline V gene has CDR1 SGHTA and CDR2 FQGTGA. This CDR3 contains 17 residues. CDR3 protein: CASSLGVAGGYQETQYF. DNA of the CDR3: TGTGCCAGCAGCTTAGGGGTAGCGGGAGGGTACCAAGAGACCCAGTACTTC.

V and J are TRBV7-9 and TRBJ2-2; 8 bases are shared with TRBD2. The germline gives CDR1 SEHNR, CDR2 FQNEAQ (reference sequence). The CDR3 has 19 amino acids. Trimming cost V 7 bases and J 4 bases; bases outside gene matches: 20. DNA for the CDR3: TGTGCCAGCATCAAACTTGGACTAGCCGGGGTAGTTGGCACCGGGGAGCTGTTTTTT. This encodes CASIKLGLAGVVGTGELFF.